One sample yielded the 23 T cell receptor beta chains listed below, sequenced in a study of CD8 T cells in Susac syndrome. When the RNA was reverse transcribed, random hexamers were used with an input of about 0.5 to 1 ug. TCRdb re-analysed the immunoSEQ multiplex PCR reads in MiXCR, keeping a single row per CDR3 protein. The profile covers roughly 150,000 distinct CDR3 sequences, with approximately 95% appearing a single time and around 0.15% taken by the ten largest. Specimen: CD4+ T cells from PBMCs. The receptor source for this set is a human donor with Susac syndrome.

The chain employs TRBV11-2 and TRBJ2-2; D is undetermined. V was trimmed by 5 bases and J by 6 bases, leaving 22 bases between them. The CDR3 covers 17 residues. The germline gives CDR1 SGHAT, CDR2 FQNNGV. The chain's CDR3 is CASSRIDSLLSAGELFF. The CDR3 DNA sequence: TGTGCCAGCAGCCGCATCGATTCCCTCCTCTCGGCCGGGGAGCTGTTTTTT.

The chain combines TRBV7-8 with TRBJ2-1; D is undetermined. V was shortened by 10 bases and J by 6 bases, with 13 bases between the two germline ends. Germline V lookup: CDR1 SGHVS, CDR2 FQNEAQ. The CDR3 is 12 residues long. This chain's CDR3 is CATLAGGNEQFF. CDR3 bases: TGTGCCACCCTTGCCGGTGGCAATGAGCAGTTCTTC.

This clonotype was detected once. The chain uses TRBV5-1 and TRBJ2-7; possibly TRBD2 for D (6 bases). Per the germline V gene, CDR1 is SGHRS and CDR2 is YFSETQ. V lost 0 bases and J lost 4, with 14 bases in between. The CDR3 length is 15 residues. CDR3 DNA sequence: TGCGCCAGCAGCTTGGCCGCAGGGCGGGGTTACGAGCAGTACTTC. It encodes CASSLAAGRGYEQYF.

The chain uses TRBV7-8 and TRBJ1-1; D might be TRBD1 (5 bases). From germline, CDR1 is SGHVS and CDR2 FQNEAQ. Trimming took off 5 bases at V and 0 bases at J, with 10 bases between the two ends. This CDR3 has 14 amino acids. The CDR3 is CASSQDTLNTEAFF. Here the CDR3 DNA reads TGTGCCAGCAGCCAGGACACCTTGAACACTGAAGCTTTCTTT.

V is TRBV5-4 and J is TRBJ2-2; 8 positions match TRBD1. Trimming at V came to 0 bases and at J to 4 bases, leaving 8 bases not matched to a gene. The CDR3 spans 17 residues. The germline V gene encodes CDR1 SGHNT and CDR2 YYREEE (reference sequence). This CDR3 is CASSLGAGGAGTGELFF. In nucleotides, the CDR3 is TGTGCCAGCAGCTTGGGAGCAGGGGGCGCGGGCACCGGGGAGCTGTTTTTT.

The chain has TRBV4-1 and TRBJ1-4; D is possibly TRBD1 (6 bases). The V end was cut by 6 bases, the J end by 8 bases, with 10 bases between. The CDR3 runs to 12 residues. Germline V gives CDR1 MGHRA, CDR2 YSYEKL. CDR3 bases: TGCGCCAGCAGTCAGGGGAGCGAAAAACTGTTTTTT. Protein: CASSQGSEKLFF.

The V gene is TRBV19, the J gene TRBJ1-5, with 7 nucleotides matching TRBD1. The CDR3 totals 17 residues. The germline gives CDR1 LNHDA, CDR2 SQIVND (reference sequence). V gave up 4 bases and J gave up 1 base; unmatched junction bases: 10. CDR3 nucleotide sequence: TGTGCCAGTAGTACGCTCCGACAACAGGGGAGCAATCAGCCCCAGCATTTT. This codes for CASSTLRQQGSNQPQHF. Together with reference TRBV19 and TRBJ1-5, the CDR3 gives the full variable domain: DGGITQSPKYLFRKEGQNVTLSCEQNLNHDAMYWYRQDPGQGLRLIYYSQIVNDFQKGDIAEGYSVSREKKESFPLTVTSAQKNPTAFYLCASSTLRQQGSNQPQHFGDGTRLSIL.

This chain links TRBV15 with TRBJ1-2; D is ambiguous. Germline V lookup: CDR1 LNHNV, CDR2 YYDKDF (reference sequence). This CDR3 comprises 14 residues. Between the trimmed V and J ends, which lost 0 bases and 1 base, there was a span of 6 bases. CDR3 loop: CATSRDPLNYGYTF. CDR3 DNA sequence: TGTGCCACCAGCAGAGATCCACTTAACTATGGCTACACCTTC.

The CDR3 is CASSPRGLFYEQYF. Here the CDR3 DNA reads TGTGCCAGCAGCCCGCGGGGGCTTTTCTACGAGCAGTACTTC. This chain uses TRBV7-9 with TRBJ2-7, with D possibly being TRBD2 (7 bases). Trimming removed 5 bases at V and 3 bases at J, with 14 bases between. Germline V lookup: CDR1 SEHNR, CDR2 FQNEAQ (reference sequence). This CDR3 is built from 14 residues.

The chain has TRBV13 and TRBJ1-1, with D unresolved. Trimming stripped 4 bases from V and 7 bases from J, with 16 bases between. The CDR3 has 14 residues. From germline, CDR1 is PRHDT and CDR2 FYEKMQ (reference sequence). DNA for the CDR3: TGTGCCAGCAGCTCCGGACCCGCGGTGATTGAAGCTTTCTTT. It specifies CASSSGPAVIEAFF.

The chain links TRBV15 to TRBJ2-2, with D maybe TRBD1 (6 bases). Per germline, CDR1 LNHNV and CDR2 YYDKDF (reference sequence). Trimming pared 2 bases from V and 5 bases from J, leaving 9 bases between. CDR3 length: 14 amino acids. DNA for the CDR3: TGTGCCACCAGCAGAAAAACAGGGACCGGGGAGCTGTTTTTT. Protein: CATSRKTGTGELFF.

The gene calls are TRBV4-3 and TRBJ2-7; D possibly corresponds to TRBD1 (6 bases). Germline CDR1 is LGHNA and CDR2 is YSLEER. The V and J ends lost 0 bases and 2 bases respectively, with 14 bases between them. The CDR3 contains 16 residues. The CDR3 DNA sequence: TGCGCCAGCAGCCAAGACTTTTCGGACAGCACCTACGAGCAGTACTTC. It is translated as CASSQDFSDSTYEQYF.

V usage is TRBV3-1 and J usage is TRBJ2-7; possibly TRBD1 or TRBD2 for D (5 bases each). The CDR3 spans 14 residues. The V gene lost 6 bases and the J gene lost 9 bases, with 21 bases spanning the gap. The V gene's germline CDR1 is LGHDT and CDR2 YNNKEL (reference sequence). CDR3 amino acids: CASRESGTSWRQYF. The DNA for the CDR3 is TGTGCCAGCAGGGAATCTGGGACCTCGTGGCGGCAGTACTTC.

V gene TRBV3-1 combines with J gene TRBJ2-7; 7 nucleotides line up with TRBD1. Germline V lookup: CDR1 LGHDT, CDR2 YNNKEL (reference sequence). This CDR3 contains 14 residues. Trimming cost V 4 bases and J 2 bases; bases outside gene matches: 5. Here the CDR3 DNA reads TGTGCCAGCAGCCTCGACAGGGTCCCCTACGAGCAGTACTTC. It encodes CASSLDRVPYEQYF.

The chain uses TRBV5-4 and TRBJ1-4, with D possibly TRBD1 on 5 matching bases. The CDR3 runs 14 residues. V shed 4 bases and J shed 7 bases, with 14 bases lying between them. Germline V gene sequence: CDR1 SGHNT, CDR2 YYREEE (reference sequence). This CDR3 is CASSLNGAVEKLFF. The DNA of the CDR3 is TGTGCCAGCAGCCTGAACGGGGCAGTTGAAAAACTGTTTTTT.

This clonotype was detected once. The V and J genes are TRBV5-1 and TRBJ1-5; D remains unclear. CDR1 and CDR2 (germline): SGHRS, YFSETQ. This CDR3 comprises 15 residues. The V and J ends lost 5 bases and 3 bases respectively, with 15 bases between them. The DNA for the CDR3 is TGCGCCAGCAGTATCGACGGCTCCCCCAATCAGCCCCAGCATTTT. Translating it yields CASSIDGSPNQPQHF.

This clonotype was recorded only once. V usage is TRBV18 and J usage is TRBJ2-1, with D possibly matching TRBD1 (6 bases). V lost 1 base and J lost 7, with 11 bases in between. Germline lookup yields CDR1 KGHSH and CDR2 LQKENI. The CDR3 totals 14 residues. CDR3 loop: CASSPLGTTNEQFF. Written as DNA, the CDR3 is TGTGCCAGCTCACCACTTGGGACAACGAATGAGCAGTTCTTC.

The chain is built from TRBV6-5 and TRBJ2-5; 8 nucleotides match TRBD2. V lost 6 bases, J lost 2 bases, and 8 bases stayed unmatched. The germline V gene has CDR1 MNHEY and CDR2 SVGAGI. The CDR3 runs to 15 residues. The CDR3 here is CASRISGALQETQYF. The CDR3 nucleotides are TGTGCCAGCAGGATTAGCGGGGCGCTACAAGAGACCCAGTACTTC.

The chain recombines TRBV20-1 with TRBJ1-2; maybe TRBD1 (5 bases). Germline V lookup: CDR1 DFQATT, CDR2 SNEGSKA (reference sequence). Trimming took 2 bases from V and 8 from J, leaving 18 bases between them. The CDR3 sequence is 14 residues long. CDR3 bases: TGCAGTGCTAGACCTACGATTACTGGGACGGGCTACACCTTC. Translating gives CSARPTITGTGYTF.

The genes are TRBV5-1 and TRBJ2-1, with TRBD1 matching 7 bases. CDR1 and CDR2 (germline): SGHRS, YFSETQ. J gave up 5 bases and V 7 bases, and 12 bases lay outside the gene matches. This CDR3 comprises 15 residues. CDR3 nucleotide sequence: TGCGCCAGCGGGCAGGGGGATAGCAGGAACAATGAGCAGTTCTTC. It yields the protein CASGQGDSRNNEQFF.

This clonotype occurred once. The chain uses TRBV29-1 and TRBJ2-1; D call uncertain. Trimming stripped 3 bases from V and 7 bases from J, with 7 bases between. The germline V gene encodes CDR1 SQVTM and CDR2 ANQGSEA. The CDR3 has 11 residues. The CDR3 sequence is CSVDRVNEQFF. The DNA for the CDR3 is TGCAGCGTTGACCGAGTTAATGAGCAGTTCTTC.

This clonotype was found once. CDR3 sequence (DNA): TGTGCCAGCAGCTCGGACGACGTCCTGACTTTC. Translating it yields CASSSDDVLTF. The chain combines TRBV7-2 with TRBJ2-6; D gene uncertain. The germline V gene encodes CDR1 SGHTA and CDR2 FQGNSA. Deletions cut 4 bases from V and 11 bases from J, with 6 bases between. The CDR3 contains 11 residues.

This chain connects TRBV9 to TRBJ2-5; TRBD1 aligns across 10 bases. The V and J ends lost 4 bases and 2 bases, in that order; junction bases with no gene match: 5. The CDR3 spans 15 residues. Germline V gene data show CDR1 as SGDLS and CDR2 as YYNGEE. CDR3 loop: CASSPGQGLQETQYF. Written as DNA, the CDR3 is TGTGCCAGCAGCCCGGGACAGGGGTTGCAAGAGACCCAGTACTTC.